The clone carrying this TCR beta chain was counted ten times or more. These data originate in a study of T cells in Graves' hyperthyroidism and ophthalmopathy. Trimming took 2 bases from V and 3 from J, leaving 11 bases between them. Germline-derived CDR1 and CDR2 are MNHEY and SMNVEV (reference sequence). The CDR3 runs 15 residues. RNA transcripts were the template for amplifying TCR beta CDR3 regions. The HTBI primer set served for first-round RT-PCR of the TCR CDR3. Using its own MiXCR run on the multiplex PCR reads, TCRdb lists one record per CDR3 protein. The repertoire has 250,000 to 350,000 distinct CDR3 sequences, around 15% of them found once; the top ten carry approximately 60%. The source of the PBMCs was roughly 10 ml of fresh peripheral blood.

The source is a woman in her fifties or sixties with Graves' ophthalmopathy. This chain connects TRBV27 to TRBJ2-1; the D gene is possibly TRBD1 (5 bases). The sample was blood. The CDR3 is CASSLKGFNYNEQFF. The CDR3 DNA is TGTGCCAGCAGTTTAAAGGGGTTTAACTACAATGAGCAGTTCTTC.